Following are 8 T cell receptor beta chains from one sample sequenced in a study of cytomegalovirus exposure and HLA in healthy donors. PCR used 60 Vbeta primers and 13 Jbeta primers. The repertoire was sequenced with immunoSEQ multiplex PCR; TCRdb's copy has only in-frame clones and lacks some. Altogether about 160,000 clones are present, about 80% being singletons, with the ten largest covering 9% to 10%. The sample consisted of PBMCs. Receptor source: a man aged 18 to 29 in good health and CMV-seropositive.

V gene TRBV7-2 combines with J gene TRBJ1-2, with TRBD1 identical over 7 bases. The V and J ends lost 2 bases and 8 bases, in that order; junction bases with no gene match: 14. This CDR3 has 16 residues. The germline V gene encodes CDR1 SGHTA and CDR2 FQGNSA. The CDR3 here is CASSLSPSGQAVGYTF. CDR3 DNA: TGTGCCAGCAGCTTAAGTCCGTCAGGACAGGCAGTGGGCTACACCTTC.

CDR3 nucleotides: TGTGCCAGTAGTATAGGGGCAGCCCCCATGCCCCAGCATTTT. This sequence encodes CASSIGAAPMPQHF. This chain joins TRBV19 and TRBJ1-5, with D unclear. Trimming took off 1 base at V and 9 bases at J, with 13 bases between the two ends. This CDR3 is built from 14 residues. CDR1 is LNHDA and CDR2 is SQIVND in the germline V gene (reference sequence). Variable domain in full (rest from reference TRBV19 and TRBJ1-5): DGGITQSPKYLFRKEGQNVTLSCEQNLNHDAMYWYRQDPGQGLRLIYYSQIVNDFQKGDIAEGYSVSREKKESFPLTVTSAQKNPTAFYLCASSIGAAPMPQHFGDGTRLSIL.

A single count supports this clone. The chain carries TRBV7-9 and TRBJ2-1; 7 nucleotides align to TRBD2. The CDR3 sequence is 13 residues long. CDR1 is SEHNR, CDR2 FQNEAQ, per germline (reference sequence). V shed 10 bases, J shed 7 bases, and the junction held 10 bases outside the gene matches. Written as DNA, the CDR3 is TGTGCCACTGGGGGGGGAGTAATGAATGAGCAGTTCTTC. Translation: CATGGGVMNEQFF.

The rearrangement joins TRBV7-8 to TRBJ1-4, with 7 bases identical to TRBD1. The ends lost 5 bases at V and 4 bases at J; junction bases unmatched: 7. Looked up from germline, CDR1 is SGHVS and CDR2 is FQNEAQ. This CDR3 comprises 15 residues. This CDR3 reads CASSPYGTDNEKLFF. As DNA, the CDR3 is TGTGCCAGCAGCCCGTACGGGACAGATAATGAAAAACTGTTTTTT.

This sequence joins TRBV10-2 and TRBJ1-5; D might be TRBD1 (6 bases). The CDR3 has 15 amino acids. V was shortened by 6 bases and J by 8 bases, with 20 bases between the two germline ends. Per the germline V gene, CDR1 is WSHSY and CDR2 is SAAADI. In DNA form, the CDR3 reads TGCGCCAGCAGGGGAAGAGGGGGTATTGGGGAGCCCCAGCATTTT. It encodes CASRGRGGIGEPQHF.

The gene calls are TRBV27 and TRBJ2-7; a weak D match, TRBD1 (6 bases). This CDR3 contains 16 residues. CDR1 is MNHEY, CDR2 SMNVEV, per germline (reference sequence). The ends were cut back, 6 bases at V and 3 bases at J, with 21 bases in the middle. The CDR3 nucleotides read TGTGCCAGCAGCCCCACATCCGGGATAGGGGGCTACGAGCAGTACTTC. Protein product: CASSPTSGIGGYEQYF.

CDR3 in amino acids: CASSLTGAANTEAFF. The CDR3, as DNA: TGTGCCAGCAGCTTGACAGGGGCTGCGAACACTGAAGCTTTCTTT. The rearrangement joins TRBV7-2 to TRBJ1-1; 8 nucleotides line up with TRBD1. This CDR3 has 15 residues. Germline V gene data show CDR1 as SGHTA and CDR2 as FQGNSA. The J segment lost 1 base and the V segment lost 3 bases, leaving 4 bases of the junction unmatched.

The chain has TRBV7-9 and TRBJ1-3; D gene ambiguous. Germline CDR1 and CDR2: SEHNR and FQNEAQ (reference sequence). This CDR3 has 14 amino acids. V was clipped by 4 bases and J by 0 bases, with 7 bases between them. The CDR3 protein is CASSSGISGNTIYF. DNA for the CDR3: TGTGCCAGCAGCTCGGGGATCTCTGGAAACACCATATATTTT. Combining the CDR3 with reference TRBV7-9 and TRBJ1-3 gives the whole variable domain DTGVSQNPRHKITKRGQNVTFRCDPISEHNRLYWYRQTLGQGPEFLTYFQNEAQLEKSRLLSDRFSAERPKGSFSTLEIQRTEQGDSAMYLCASSSGISGNTIYFGEGSWLTVV.